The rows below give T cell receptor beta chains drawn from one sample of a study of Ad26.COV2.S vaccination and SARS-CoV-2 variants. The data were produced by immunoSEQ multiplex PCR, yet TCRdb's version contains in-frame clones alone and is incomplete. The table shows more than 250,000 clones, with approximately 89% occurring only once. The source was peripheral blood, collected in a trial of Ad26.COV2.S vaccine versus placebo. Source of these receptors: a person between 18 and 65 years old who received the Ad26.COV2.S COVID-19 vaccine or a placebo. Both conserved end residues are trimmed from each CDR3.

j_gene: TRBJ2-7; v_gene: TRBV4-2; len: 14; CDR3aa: ASSQATGTRSYEQY
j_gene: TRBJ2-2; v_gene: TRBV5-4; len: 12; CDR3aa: ASSFSLYTGELF
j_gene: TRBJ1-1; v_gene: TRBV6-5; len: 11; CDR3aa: ASSYSRRTEAF
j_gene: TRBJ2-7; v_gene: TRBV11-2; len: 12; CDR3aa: ASSFSGNPYEQY
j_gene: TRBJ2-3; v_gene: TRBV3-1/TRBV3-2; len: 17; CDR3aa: ASSQTTSGERGPTDTQY
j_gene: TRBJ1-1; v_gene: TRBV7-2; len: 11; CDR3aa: ASTDRGNTEAF
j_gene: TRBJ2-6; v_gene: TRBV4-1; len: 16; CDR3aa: ASFPGLAGATGANVLT
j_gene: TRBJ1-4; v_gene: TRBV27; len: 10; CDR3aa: ASSARNEKLF
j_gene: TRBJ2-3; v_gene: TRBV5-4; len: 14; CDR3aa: ASSARIMRATDTQY
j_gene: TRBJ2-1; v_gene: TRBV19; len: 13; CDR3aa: ASSIQAGTHNEQF
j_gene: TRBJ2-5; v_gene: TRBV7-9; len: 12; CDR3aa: ASSPRPTQETQY
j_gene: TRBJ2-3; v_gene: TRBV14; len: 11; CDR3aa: ASSPWGTDTQY
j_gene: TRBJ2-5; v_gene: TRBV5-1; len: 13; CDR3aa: ASSLVGSFQETQY
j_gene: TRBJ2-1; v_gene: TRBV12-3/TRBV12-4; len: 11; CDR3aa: ASSGDVYNEQF
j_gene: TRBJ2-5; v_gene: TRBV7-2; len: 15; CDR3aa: ASSTPQGHLPQETQY
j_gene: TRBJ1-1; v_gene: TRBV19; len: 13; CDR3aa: ASSTRQGGDTEAF
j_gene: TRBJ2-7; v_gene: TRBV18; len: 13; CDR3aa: ASSPLLGLSYEQY
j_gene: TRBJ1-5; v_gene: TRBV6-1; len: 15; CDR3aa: ASSEARYGYGNQPQH
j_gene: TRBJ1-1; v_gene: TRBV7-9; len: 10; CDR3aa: ASSLGGSEAF
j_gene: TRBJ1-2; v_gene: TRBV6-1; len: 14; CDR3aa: ASSESGPSHYYGYT
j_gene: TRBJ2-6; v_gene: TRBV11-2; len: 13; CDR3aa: ASSLVGSGANVLT
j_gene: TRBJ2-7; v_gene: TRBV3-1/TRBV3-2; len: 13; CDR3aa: ASSSGLAGVFEQY
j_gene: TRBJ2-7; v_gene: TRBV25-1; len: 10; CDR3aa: APDRDIYEQY
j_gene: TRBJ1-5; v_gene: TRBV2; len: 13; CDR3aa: ASSKDRDAGQPQH
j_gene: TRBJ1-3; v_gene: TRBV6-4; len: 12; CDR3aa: ASSGQGRNNTIY
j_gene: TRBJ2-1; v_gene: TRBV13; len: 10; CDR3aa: ASSPGGEPGF
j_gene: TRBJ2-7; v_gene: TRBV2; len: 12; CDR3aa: ASSEGSFLREQY
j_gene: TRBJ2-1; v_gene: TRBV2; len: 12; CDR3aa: ASWGGQGTNEQF
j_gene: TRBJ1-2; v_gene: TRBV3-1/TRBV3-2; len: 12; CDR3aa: ASSQGAGPRGYT
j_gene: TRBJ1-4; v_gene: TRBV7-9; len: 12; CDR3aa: ASSLYQAGEKLF